A single sample gave rise to the 23 T cell receptor beta chains below, sequenced in a study of shared clonotypes between healthy human individuals. Only in-frame clones appear in the TCRdb table, and some are missing; sequencing was by immunoSEQ multiplex PCR. The sample has 2 million or so clones, about 94% seen once; the top ten hold about 1.1%. Naive CD8 populations comprised CD45RO-negative cells positively selected for CCR7, excluding terminally differentiated effector memory CD45RA+ cells. Sequenced material: naive CD8+ T cells sorted from blood. Source of these receptors: a man aged 18-30 years in good health.

The gene calls are TRBV6-5 and TRBJ2-2; D is unclear. Trimming shortened V by 10 bases and J by 7 bases, and 10 bases separated the two germline ends. Germline loops: CDR1 MNHEY, CDR2 SVGAGI. CDR3 length: 11 amino acids. The CDR3 region has the DNA TGTGCCACCTTACGCGGCGGGGAGCTGTTTTTT. Its translation is CATLRGGELFF.

The chain links TRBV15 to TRBJ2-7; D might be TRBD1 (6 bases). The CDR3 sequence is 12 residues long. V was shortened by 5 bases and J by 5 bases, with 10 bases between the two germline ends. Germline lookup yields CDR1 LNHNV and CDR2 YYDKDF (reference sequence). The CDR3 coding sequence is TGTGCCACCAGCCCGAGGGGGAACGAGCAGTACTTC. It encodes CATSPRGNEQYF.

The gene calls are TRBV5-4 and TRBJ2-5; D possibly corresponds to TRBD1 (6 bases). Germline lookup yields CDR1 SGHNT and CDR2 YYREEE (reference sequence). The CDR3 consists of 16 residues. V dropped 0 bases and J dropped 5 bases, with 17 bases sitting between them. CDR3 sequence: CASSLDLSGAKETQYF. Here the CDR3 DNA reads TGTGCCAGCAGCTTGGACCTATCAGGGGCTAAGGAGACCCAGTACTTC.

The chain couples TRBV7-9 to TRBJ2-7, with a tentative D call TRBD2 (5 bases). The V gene's germline CDR1 is SEHNR and CDR2 FQNEAQ (reference sequence). Trimming took off 5 bases at V and 7 bases at J, with 15 bases between the two ends. The CDR3 is 13 amino acids. CDR3 loop: CASSQEVPGEQYF. CDR3 bases: TGTGCCAGCAGCCAGGAGGTACCGGGGGAGCAGTACTTC.

This clone was seen only once. The V call is TRBV11-2, the J call TRBJ2-5; D may correspond to TRBD1 or TRBD2 (5 bases each). Trimming left V 0 bases short and J 7 bases short, with 12 bases between. The CDR3 extends over 14 amino acids. Germline V lookup: CDR1 SGHAT, CDR2 FQNNGV. For the CDR3, the DNA is TGTGCCAGCAGCTTAGATGAGGGGCCGGGGACCCAGTACTTC. Residues: CASSLDEGPGTQYF.

The sample holds one count of this clone. V is TRBV28 and J is TRBJ1-2; TRBD1 aligns across 7 bases. This CDR3 contains 17 residues. The germline V gene has CDR1 MDHEN and CDR2 SYDVKM. The V segment lost 4 bases and the J segment 1 base; nucleotides outside the gene matches: 12. CDR3 DNA: TGTGCCAGCAGTTCGGTTACGGAACAGGGGAGTAACTATGGCTACACCTTC. Protein product: CASSSVTEQGSNYGYTF.

The chain is built from TRBV4-1 and TRBJ2-4, with 11 bases lining up with TRBD2. Germline V gives CDR1 MGHRA, CDR2 YSYEKL. The CDR3 loop spans 15 amino acids. Losses at the gene ends were 6 bases for V and 3 bases for J; bases not matched to a gene: 4. The CDR3 coding sequence is TGCGCCAGCAGTGTGACTAGCGGGAACAAAAACATTCAGTACTTC. Protein product: CASSVTSGNKNIQYF.

The rearrangement uses TRBV7-8 and TRBJ2-5, with D unclear. From germline, CDR1 is SGHVS and CDR2 FQNEAQ. Trimming shortened V by 7 bases and J by 1 base, and 10 bases separated the two germline ends. The CDR3 covers 13 residues. The CDR3 spells CASNRPGQETQYF. CDR3 nucleotide sequence: TGTGCCAGCAACCGACCAGGCCAAGAGACCCAGTACTTC. The full variable domain, completed using reference TRBV7-8 and TRBJ2-5, is GAGVSQSPRYKVAKRGQDVALRCDPISGHVSLFWYQQALGQGPEFLTYFQNEAQLDKSGLPSDRFFAERPEGSVSTLKIQRTQQEDSAVYLCASNRPGQETQYFGPGTRLLVL.

CDR3 bases: TGTGCCAGCAGCCCCCCGGCAGGCGAACCCTACGAGCAGTACTTC. Translating gives CASSPPAGEPYEQYF. The chain is built from TRBV7-9 and TRBJ2-7; no clear D. The CDR3 is made up of 15 amino acids. From germline, CDR1 is SEHNR and CDR2 FQNEAQ (reference sequence). V was clipped by 5 bases and J by 2 bases, with 16 bases between them.

This clone was found once. The J gene is TRBJ1-2, the V gene TRBV9, with no clear D. This CDR3 comprises 14 residues. The V and J ends lost 0 bases and 6 bases respectively, with 12 bases between them. Germline-derived CDR1 and CDR2 are SGDLS and YYNGEE. The CDR3 reads CASSVDRDLDGYTF. DNA for the CDR3: TGTGCCAGCAGCGTAGACAGAGACCTGGATGGCTACACCTTC.

J is TRBJ1-1 and V is TRBV6-1, with TRBD1 as a possible D gene (5 bases). With 2 bases removed from V and 4 bases from J, the gap between germline ends came to 8 bases. The V gene's germline CDR1 is MNHNS and CDR2 SASEGT. The CDR3 runs to 13 residues. DNA of the CDR3: TGTGCCAGCAGTGAATTCGACAGCACTGAAGCTTTCTTT. It yields the protein CASSEFDSTEAFF.

The chain is built from TRBV6-5 and TRBJ2-4; D is perhaps TRBD2 (6 bases). Germline lookup yields CDR1 MNHEY and CDR2 SVGAGI. Trimming left V 0 bases short and J 12 bases short, with 18 bases between. This CDR3 is 15 amino acids long. CDR3 protein: CASSYSAGTTGDQYF. The CDR3 DNA follows: TGTGCCAGCAGTTACTCAGCCGGGACCACGGGGGATCAGTACTTC.

This chain uses TRBV5-1 with TRBJ2-7; no reliable D call. The V end lost 3 bases, the J end lost 0 bases, and 13 bases lay between the germline ends. The length of the CDR3 is 15 residues. Germline V gives CDR1 SGHRS, CDR2 YFSETQ. CDR3 nucleotide sequence: TGCGCCAGCAGCTCGGCCTTATATAGCTCCTACGAGCAGTACTTC. This encodes CASSSALYSSYEQYF.

The rearrangement links TRBV4-1 to TRBJ2-2; 7 nucleotides agree with TRBD1. The trim removed 3 bases at V and 5 bases at J, leaving 6 bases unmatched. Germline CDR1 MGHRA, CDR2 YSYEKL. The CDR3 spans 15 residues. Here the CDR3 DNA reads TGCGCCAGCAGCCAGGTACAGGGGCGAACCGGGGAGCTGTTTTTT. This sequence encodes CASSQVQGRTGELFF.

The chain couples TRBV7-9 to TRBJ2-5; TRBD2 matches at 16 bases. Germline CDR1 and CDR2: SEHNR and FQNEAQ (reference sequence). CDR3 length: 17 residues. The ends lost 5 bases at V and 5 bases at J; junction bases unmatched: 8. CDR3 region: CASSPPGLAGGQETQYF. The CDR3 region has the DNA TGTGCCAGCAGCCCACCGGGACTAGCGGGGGGGCAGGAGACCCAGTACTTC.

V gene TRBV7-6 combines with J gene TRBJ2-7; D is uncertain. CDR3 size: 13 residues. Germline V gene sequence: CDR1 SGHVS, CDR2 FNYEAQ. V gave up 3 bases and J gave up 5 bases, with 11 bases separating them. This CDR3 is CASSLVPQNEQYF. CDR3 DNA sequence: TGTGCCAGCAGCTTGGTACCTCAGAACGAGCAGTACTTC.

The chain combines TRBV9 with TRBJ1-6, with 7 bases lining up with TRBD1. V dropped 7 bases and J dropped 7; count of bases not matched to a gene: 8. CDR3 length: 14 amino acids. Germline V gives CDR1 SGDLS, CDR2 YYNGEE. CDR3: CASQTGVVNSPLHF. The DNA of the CDR3 is TGTGCCAGCCAAACAGGGGTCGTCAATTCACCCCTCCACTTT.

The J gene is TRBJ1-4, the V gene TRBV4-3; 8 bases map to TRBD1. Trimming at V came to 2 bases and at J to 7 bases, leaving 3 bases not matched to a gene. Germline loops: CDR1 LGHNA, CDR2 YSLEER. The CDR3 has 14 amino acids. Here the CDR3 DNA reads TGCGCCAGCAGCCAATACAGGGGGAGTGAAAAACTGTTTTTT. This encodes CASSQYRGSEKLFF.

Turning to this clone: Other DNA sequences in this specimen translate into the identical CDR3. This chain connects TRBV30 to TRBJ2-2, with no clear D. The CDR3 runs to 13 residues. V lost 2 bases and J lost 4, with 8 bases in between. Germline CDR1 reads GTSNPN; CDR2 reads SVGIG (reference sequence). The CDR3 bases are TGTGCCTGGAGTCCGACCGGCACCGGGGAGCTGTTTTTT. Its translation is CAWSPTGTGELFF.

The V call is TRBV9, the J call TRBJ1-3; TRBD1 might be the D (5 bases). CDR1 is SGDLS and CDR2 is YYNGEE in the germline V gene. This CDR3 comprises 15 residues. V was clipped by 3 bases and J by 0 bases, with 10 bases between them. The CDR3 is CASSAGASSGNTIYF. DNA for the CDR3: TGTGCCAGCAGCGCTGGGGCCAGCTCTGGAAACACCATATATTTT.

Here the CDR3 DNA reads TGTGCCAGCAGCTTAGAGGAGGGCCTCCACGAGCAGTACTTC. It translates to CASSLEEGLHEQYF. J is TRBJ2-7 and V is TRBV7-9; D is possibly TRBD2 (6 bases). The V end was cut by 1 base, the J end by 5 bases, with 12 bases between. The CDR3 is made up of 14 amino acids. Germline V lookup: CDR1 SEHNR, CDR2 FQNEAQ (reference sequence).

The chain is built from TRBV7-2 and TRBJ1-5, with TRBD1 matching over 7 bases. The germline CDR1 and CDR2 sequences are SGHTA and FQGNSA. Unmatched junction bases numbered 8, after V lost 5 bases and J lost 7 bases. The CDR3 has 14 amino acids. CDR3 sequence reads: CASSPSTGLQPQHF. DNA of the CDR3: TGTGCCAGCAGCCCTTCGACAGGGCTCCAGCCCCAGCATTTT.

A word on this clone: Other DNA sequences in the sample encode the same CDR3. The chain recombines TRBV9 with TRBJ2-7; D tentatively fits TRBD1 or TRBD2 (5 bases each). Germline V CDR1 and CDR2: SGDLS, YYNGEE. There are 16 residues in the CDR3. The ends were cut back, 4 bases at V and 0 bases at J, with 17 bases in the middle. The CDR3 DNA is TGTGCCAGCAGCCCCGGTGGGGGTTCCAGCTCCTACGAGCAGTACTTC. Translation gives CASSPGGGSSSYEQYF.